This TCR beta chain came from a study of cytomegalovirus exposure and HLA in healthy donors. Study as a whole: Drawn from HLA-typed donors, around 85 million unique TCRs were held in an early data release.

Remarks on this clone: Its antigen remains unidentified.

The CDR3 consists of 15 residues. J was trimmed by 7 bases and V by 3 bases; bases with no gene match: 4. The germline gives CDR1 MNHEY, CDR2 SVGAGI. Study results and limitations: A later analysis linked a missense DCLRE1C variant to TCR beta V- and J-gene trimming. Cytomegalovirus-associated status was assigned to fewer than 200 TCR beta chains.

The primer mix had 60 Vbeta and 13 Jbeta primers. Using immunoSEQ multiplex PCR, the repertoire was profiled, and TCRdb retains in-frame clones only, with some absent. The sample consists of about 62,000 clones, about 81% of them appearing once. This chain connects TRBV6-5 to TRBJ1-6; 9 nucleotides agree with TRBD1. This sequence was found in a woman aged 25 to 39 in good health and CMV-seronegative. Specimen: PBMCs. CDR3 nucleotide sequence: TGTGCCAGCAGTTATGGGGACAGGGAGAATTCACCCCTCCACTTT. Its protein product is CASSYGDRENSPLHF.